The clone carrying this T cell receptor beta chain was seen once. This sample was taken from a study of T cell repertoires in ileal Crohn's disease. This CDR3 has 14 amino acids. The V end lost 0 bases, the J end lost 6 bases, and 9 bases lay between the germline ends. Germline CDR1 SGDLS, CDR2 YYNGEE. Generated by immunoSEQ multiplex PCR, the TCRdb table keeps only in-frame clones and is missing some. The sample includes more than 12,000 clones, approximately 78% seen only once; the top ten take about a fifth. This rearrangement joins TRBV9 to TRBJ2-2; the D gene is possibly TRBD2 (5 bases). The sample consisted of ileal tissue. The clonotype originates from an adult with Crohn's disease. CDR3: CASSVAERAGELFF. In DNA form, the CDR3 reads TGTGCCAGCAGCGTAGCTGAGAGGGCCGGGGAGCTGTTTTTT.